The sequence of this TCR beta chain was determined in a study of blood T cell repertoires in COVID-19. As for the study in general: Material from acute and convalescent COVID-19 was sourced from the United States, Italy and Spain. T cells, B-cell-depleted T cells, or PBMCs supplied cDNA or gDNA.

This CDR3 is built from 15 residues. CDR1 and CDR2 (germline): SGHAT, FQNNGV. The germline V and J ends were trimmed by 5 bases and 5 bases, with 18 bases remaining between them. Source study methods: Amplification of reference gene primers provided the estimated nucleated cell counts. Clones were read by immunoSEQ multiplex PCR, and TCRdb kept only the in-frame ones, dropping some. The V and J calls and clone size are taken from that table; D and trimming were inferred from the DNA. In the table there are 100,000 to 150,000 clones, approximately 84% of which are singletons. The chain joins TRBV11-2 to TRBJ2-5, with a weak D call TRBD1 (8 bases). Sample: peripheral blood. This TCR derives from a woman at least 80 years old with acute or convalescent COVID-19. CDR3 in amino acids: CASSPQTGEGETQYF. The DNA for the CDR3 is TGTGCCAGCAGCCCTCAGACAGGGGAGGGCGAGACCCAGTACTTC.